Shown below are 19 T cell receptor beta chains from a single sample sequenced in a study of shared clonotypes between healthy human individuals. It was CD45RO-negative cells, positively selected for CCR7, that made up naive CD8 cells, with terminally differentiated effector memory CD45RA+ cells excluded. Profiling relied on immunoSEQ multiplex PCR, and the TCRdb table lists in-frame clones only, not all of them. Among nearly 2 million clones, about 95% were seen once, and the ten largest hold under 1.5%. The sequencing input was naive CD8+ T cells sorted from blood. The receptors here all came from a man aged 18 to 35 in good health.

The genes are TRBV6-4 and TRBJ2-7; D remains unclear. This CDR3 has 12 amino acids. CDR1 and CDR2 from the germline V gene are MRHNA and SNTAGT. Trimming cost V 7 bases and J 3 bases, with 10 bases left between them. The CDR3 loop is CASTRHIYEQYF. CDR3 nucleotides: TGTGCCAGCACCCGGCATATCTACGAGCAGTACTTC.

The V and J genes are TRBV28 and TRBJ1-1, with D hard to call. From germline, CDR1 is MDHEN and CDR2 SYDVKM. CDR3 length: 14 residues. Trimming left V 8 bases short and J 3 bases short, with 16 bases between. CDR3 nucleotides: TGTGCCAGCGGTCGACGGGGATGGGACACTGAAGCTTTCTTT. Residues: CASGRRGWDTEAFF.

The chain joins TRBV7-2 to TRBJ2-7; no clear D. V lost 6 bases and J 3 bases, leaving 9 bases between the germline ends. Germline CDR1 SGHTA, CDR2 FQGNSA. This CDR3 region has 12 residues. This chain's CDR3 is CASSYYLYEQYF. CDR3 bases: TGTGCCAGCAGTTACTACCTCTACGAGCAGTACTTC.

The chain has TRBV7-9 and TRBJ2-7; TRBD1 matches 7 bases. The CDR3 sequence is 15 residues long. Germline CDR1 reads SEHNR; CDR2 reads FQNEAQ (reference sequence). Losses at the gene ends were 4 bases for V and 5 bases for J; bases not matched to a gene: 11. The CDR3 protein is CASSSATGDRDEQYF. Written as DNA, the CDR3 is TGTGCCAGCAGCTCGGCCACAGGGGATAGGGACGAGCAGTACTTC.

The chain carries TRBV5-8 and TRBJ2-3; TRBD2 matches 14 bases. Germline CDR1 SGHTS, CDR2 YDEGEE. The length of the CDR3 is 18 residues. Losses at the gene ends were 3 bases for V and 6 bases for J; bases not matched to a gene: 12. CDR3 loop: CASSSGLAGVLHMDTQYF. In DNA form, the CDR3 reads TGTGCCAGCAGCTCGGGACTAGCGGGGGTTCTGCACATGGATACGCAGTATTTT. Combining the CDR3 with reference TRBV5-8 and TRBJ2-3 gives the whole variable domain EAGVTQSPTHLIKTRGQQATLRCSPISGHTSVYWYQQALGLGLQFLLWYDEGEERNRGNFPPRFSGRQFPNYSSELNVNALELEDSALYLCASSSGLAGVLHMDTQYFGPGTRLTVL.

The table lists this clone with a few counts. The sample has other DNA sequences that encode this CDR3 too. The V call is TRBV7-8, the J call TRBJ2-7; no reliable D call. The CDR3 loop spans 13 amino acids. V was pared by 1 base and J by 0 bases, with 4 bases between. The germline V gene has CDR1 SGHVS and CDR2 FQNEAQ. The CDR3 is CASSLESSYEQYF. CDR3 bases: TGTGCCAGCAGCTTAGAAAGCTCCTACGAGCAGTACTTC.

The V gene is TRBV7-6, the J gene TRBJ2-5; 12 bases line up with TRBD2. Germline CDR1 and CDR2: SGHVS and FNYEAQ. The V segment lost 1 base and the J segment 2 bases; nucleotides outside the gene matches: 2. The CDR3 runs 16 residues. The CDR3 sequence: CASSLGLAGVQETQYF. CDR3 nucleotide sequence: TGTGCCAGCAGCTTAGGACTAGCGGGGGTACAAGAGACCCAGTACTTC.

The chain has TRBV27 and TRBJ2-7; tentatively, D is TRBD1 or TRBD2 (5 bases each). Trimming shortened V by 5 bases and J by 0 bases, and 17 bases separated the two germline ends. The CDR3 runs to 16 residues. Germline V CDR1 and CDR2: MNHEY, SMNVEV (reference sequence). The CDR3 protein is CASSGRTTRLSYEQYF. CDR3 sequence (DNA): TGTGCCAGCAGTGGGCGGACAACTAGACTCTCCTACGAGCAGTACTTC.

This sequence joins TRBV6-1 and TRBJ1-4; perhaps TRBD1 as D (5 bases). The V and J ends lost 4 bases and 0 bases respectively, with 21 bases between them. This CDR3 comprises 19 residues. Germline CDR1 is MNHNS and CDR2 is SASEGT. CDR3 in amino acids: CASSASRGGAFATNEKLFF. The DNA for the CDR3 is TGTGCCAGCAGTGCATCGAGGGGAGGGGCCTTCGCAACTAATGAAAAACTGTTTTTT.

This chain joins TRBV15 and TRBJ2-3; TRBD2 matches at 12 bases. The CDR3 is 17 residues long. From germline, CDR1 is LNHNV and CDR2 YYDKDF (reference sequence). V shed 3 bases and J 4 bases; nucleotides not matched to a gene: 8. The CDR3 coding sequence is TGTGCCACCAGCAGGACCGGGACTAGCGGGTTATCAGATACGCAGTATTTT. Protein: CATSRTGTSGLSDTQYF.

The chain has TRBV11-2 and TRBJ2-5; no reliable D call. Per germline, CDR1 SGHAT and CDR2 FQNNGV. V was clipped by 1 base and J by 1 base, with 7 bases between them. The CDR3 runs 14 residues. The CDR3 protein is CASSLVNFQETQYF. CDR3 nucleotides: TGTGCCAGCAGCTTAGTTAACTTCCAAGAGACCCAGTACTTC.

CDR3 nucleotides: TGTGCCAGCAGTTTTACGACAGAATCCTACGAGCAGTACTTC. Its translation is CASSFTTESYEQYF. The chain joins TRBV28 to TRBJ2-7; D might be TRBD1 (5 bases). Germline values: CDR1 MDHEN, CDR2 SYDVKM. The germline V and J ends were trimmed by 3 bases and 1 base, with 10 bases remaining between them. The CDR3 contains 14 residues.

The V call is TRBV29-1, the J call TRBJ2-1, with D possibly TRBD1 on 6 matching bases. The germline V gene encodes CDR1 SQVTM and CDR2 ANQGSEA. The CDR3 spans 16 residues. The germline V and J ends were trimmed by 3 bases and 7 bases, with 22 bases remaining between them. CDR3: CSVESPSGALENEQFF. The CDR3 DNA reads TGCAGCGTTGAGTCTCCATCAGGGGCGTTAGAAAATGAGCAGTTCTTC.

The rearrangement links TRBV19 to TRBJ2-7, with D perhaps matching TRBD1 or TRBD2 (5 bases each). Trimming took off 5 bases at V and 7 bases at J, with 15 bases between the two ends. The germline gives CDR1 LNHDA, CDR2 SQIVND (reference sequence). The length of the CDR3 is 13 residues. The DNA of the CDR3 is TGTGCCAGTAGTTTGGGACCCTCGGGTGAGCAGTACTTC. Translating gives CASSLGPSGEQYF.

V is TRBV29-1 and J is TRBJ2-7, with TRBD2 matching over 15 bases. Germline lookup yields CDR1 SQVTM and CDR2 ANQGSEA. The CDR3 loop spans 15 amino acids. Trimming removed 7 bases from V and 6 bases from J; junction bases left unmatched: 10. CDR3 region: CSGTSGRVVVGEQYF. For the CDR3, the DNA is TGCAGCGGGACTAGCGGGAGGGTTGTGGTCGGCGAGCAGTACTTC.

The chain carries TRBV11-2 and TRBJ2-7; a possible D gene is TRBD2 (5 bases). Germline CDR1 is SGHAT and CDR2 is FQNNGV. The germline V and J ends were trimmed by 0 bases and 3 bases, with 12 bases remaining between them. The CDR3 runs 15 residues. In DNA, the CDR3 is TGTGCCAGCAGCTTAGAGGCTAGCCCAATCTACGAGCAGTACTTC. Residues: CASSLEASPIYEQYF.

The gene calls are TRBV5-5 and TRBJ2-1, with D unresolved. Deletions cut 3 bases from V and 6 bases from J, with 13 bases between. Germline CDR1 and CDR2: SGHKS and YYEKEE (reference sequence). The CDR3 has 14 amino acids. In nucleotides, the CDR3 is TGTGCCAGCAGCTCCAGACTTGTGGGCAATGAGCAGTTCTTC. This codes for CASSSRLVGNEQFF.

Here the CDR3 DNA reads TGTGCCAGCAGTTTAACGAGGACCTACAATGAGCAGTTCTTC. It translates to CASSLTRTYNEQFF. J is TRBJ2-1 and V is TRBV6-5; D uncertain. The CDR3 runs to 14 residues. Trimming removed 4 bases from V and 2 bases from J, with 9 bases in between. In germline, CDR1 is MNHEY, CDR2 SVGAGI.

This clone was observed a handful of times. The CDR3 DNA sequence: TGCGCCAGCAGCATCGAGAACCAAGAGACCCAGTACTTC. Its translation: CASSIENQETQYF. This chain connects TRBV4-1 to TRBJ2-5; D uncertain. The germline V gene has CDR1 MGHRA and CDR2 YSYEKL. The CDR3 consists of 13 residues. The V end was cut by 5 bases, the J end by 0 bases, with 7 bases between.